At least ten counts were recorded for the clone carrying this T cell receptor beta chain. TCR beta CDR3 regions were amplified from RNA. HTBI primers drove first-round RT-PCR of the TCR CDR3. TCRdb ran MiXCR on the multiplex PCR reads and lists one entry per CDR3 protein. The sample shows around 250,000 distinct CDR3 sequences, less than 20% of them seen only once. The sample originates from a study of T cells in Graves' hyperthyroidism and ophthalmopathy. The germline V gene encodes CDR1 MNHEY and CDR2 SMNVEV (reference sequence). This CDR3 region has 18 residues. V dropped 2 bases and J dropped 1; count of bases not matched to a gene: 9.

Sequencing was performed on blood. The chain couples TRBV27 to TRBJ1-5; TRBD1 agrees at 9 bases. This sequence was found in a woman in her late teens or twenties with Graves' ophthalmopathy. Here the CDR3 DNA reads TGTGCCAGCAGTTTAGCCTGGGCCGGGACAGGGAGCAATCAGCCCCAGCATTTT. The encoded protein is CASSLAWAGTGSNQPQHF.